This T cell receptor (beta chain) was documented in a study of CXCR3-negative and CXCR3-positive naive CD8 T cells. Findings of the study overall: Diversity in memory CD8+ cells fell much lower than the comparably high levels seen in both naive subsets. Once cells were cryopreserved, CXCR3 expression went down partly, and most assays used fresh PBMCs. A higher hydrophobicity marked the TRB CDR3s of CXCR3-positive naive cells versus CXCR3-negative naive cells.

Germline CDR1 SGHRS, CDR2 YFSETQ. The CDR3 is made up of 14 amino acids. In the case of this clonotype: Its cognate antigen is unknown.

Every CD8+ T cell subset underwent triplicate sorting at 250,000 to 300,000 cells apiece. TRB cDNA libraries were made by UMI-labeled 5' RACE. One entry per CDR3 protein, without DNA, is what TCRdb gives after re-calling the 5' RACE reads. This repertoire includes roughly 140,000 distinct CDR3 sequences. The rearrangement uses TRBV5-1 and TRBJ1-4; the D call of TRBD1 rests on TCRdb alone, since no DNA is present to check it. The clonotype comes from a human donor in good health. Some clones in this sample may be carry-over from other donors' samples. Sample: naive CXCR3+ CD8+ T cells from blood. Specified subset: CD45RO-CCR7+CD27+CD95- naive CD8+ T cells expressing CXCR3 (TNR3+). The chain's CDR3 is CASSSTGTDEKLFF.